The present T cell receptor beta chain was sequenced within a study of blood T cell repertoires in COVID-19. Study-level information: Specimens from acute and convalescent COVID-19 originated in the United States, Italy and Spain. Sample material is recorded as cDNA or gDNA derived from T cells, B-cell-depleted T cells, or PBMCs.

A case of COVID-19 had been met by exposed participants within 2 weeks before study entry. Under the authors' procedure: Amplifying reference gene primers gave estimates of nucleated cell counts. The repertoire was sequenced with immunoSEQ multiplex PCR; TCRdb's copy has only in-frame clones and lacks some. The V and J calls and the clone size are those of that table, but D and trimming were determined from the DNA. The sample has 200,000 to 300,000 clones; 83% are singletons. The source is a middle-aged woman who had been exposed to COVID-19. Sequenced: PBMCs or T cells enriched from blood (not recorded which).

The CDR3 DNA follows: TGTGCCAGCAGCCCGGACAGGGTGGGGACAGATACGCAGTATTTT. As protein: CASSPDRVGTDTQYF. V gene TRBV11-2 combines with J gene TRBJ2-3, with TRBD1 matching 8 bases. Germline CDR1 and CDR2: SGHAT and FQNNGV. V shed 5 bases and J 3 bases; nucleotides not matched to a gene: 7. The length of the CDR3 is 15 residues. The full variable domain, completed using reference TRBV11-2 and TRBJ2-3, is EAGVAQSPRYKIIEKRQSVAFWCNPISGHATLYWYQQILGQGPKLLIQFQNNGVVDDSQLPKDRFSAERLKGVDSTLKIQPAKLEDSAVYLCASSPDRVGTDTQYFGPGTRLTVL.